Listed here are 29 T cell receptor beta chains from one sample, sequenced in a study of post-analysis software for immune sequencing data. Unique molecular identifiers featured in each of the TCR beta cDNA libraries. TCRdb re-derived calls from the PCR reads in MiXCR, one entry per CDR3 protein. The repertoire includes approximately 400,000 distinct CDR3 sequences, around 33% of them detected once, and roughly 13% sits in the top ten. No antigens are known for them. Whole-study results and caveats: The study found TRBV5-6, TRBV5-1 and TRBV20-1 among a few TRBV segments more frequent in patients than controls.

Sample: blood. The receptors shown here come from a girl aged 5-17 years with multiple sclerosis.

There are a few counts of this clonotype. The V and J genes are TRBV20-1 and TRBJ2-7; 9 positions agree with TRBD1. Germline V gene lookup returns CDR1 DFQATT and CDR2 SNEGSKA (reference sequence). J gave up 7 bases and V 3 bases, and 4 bases lay outside the gene matches. The CDR3 totals 12 residues. Written as DNA, the CDR3 is TGCAGTGCTAGGGGACAGGGCAAGGAGCAGTACTTC. The encoded protein is CSARGQGKEQYF.

This chain links TRBV7-2 with TRBJ1-6, with D hard to call. In germline, CDR1 is SGHTA, CDR2 FQGNSA. The CDR3 runs 15 residues. With 5 bases removed from V and 5 bases from J, the gap between germline ends came to 13 bases. CDR3 coding DNA: TGTGCCAGCAGCCTACGGGCAGTTAATAATTCACCCCTCCACTTT. Translation: CASSLRAVNNSPLHF.

The chain is built from TRBV12-3 or TRBV12-4 and TRBJ2-5; D call uncertain. The CDR3 spans 12 residues. The V end was cut by 5 bases, the J end by 4 bases, with 8 bases between. CDR3 DNA: TGTGCCAGCAGTCCTAATGGAGAGACCCAGTACTTC. This gives the protein CASSPNGETQYF.

This sequence joins TRBV12-3 or TRBV12-4 and TRBJ2-3; D remains unclear. Trimming took off 2 bases at V and 15 bases at J, with 18 bases between the two ends. The CDR3 runs 13 residues. CDR3 nucleotides: TGTGCCAGCAGTTTACAAGGGCCAGATACGGAATATTTT. It codes for CASSLQGPDTEYF.

The CDR3 nucleotides read TGTGCCAGCAGTTACTTTCGGGGACGGGAGACCCAGTACTTC. As protein: CASSYFRGRETQYF. This chain uses TRBV6-5 with TRBJ2-5; possibly TRBD1 or TRBD2 for D (5 bases each). Germline V gene lookup returns CDR1 MNHEY and CDR2 SVGAGI. This CDR3 is built from 14 residues. Trimming pared 1 base from V and 5 bases from J, leaving 11 bases between.

The rearrangement uses TRBV7-2 and TRBJ1-6; D perhaps matches TRBD1 (6 bases). This CDR3 is built from 15 residues. The germline V gene encodes CDR1 SGHTA and CDR2 FQGNSA. V lost 0 bases and J 9 bases, leaving 12 bases between the germline ends. Written as DNA, the CDR3 is TGTGCCAGCAGCTTAGCGGGGGGGCTGACTTCACCCCTCCACTTT. Its protein is CASSLAGGLTSPLHF.

The chain couples TRBV6-6 to TRBJ2-7, with 10 bases lining up with TRBD2. Germline CDR1 is MNHNY and CDR2 is SVGAGI (reference sequence). J lost 5 bases, V lost 0 bases, and 7 bases had no gene match. The CDR3 sequence is 16 residues long. The CDR3 DNA reads TGTGCCAGCAGTTACTCTACCGAGCGGGGGGGACACGAGCAGTACTTC. Translation: CASSYSTERGGHEQYF.

This clonotype came up once. This chain connects TRBV7-8 to TRBJ1-1; D is perhaps TRBD1 (5 bases). The CDR3 has 20 residues. Germline V CDR1 and CDR2: SGHVS, FQNEAQ. Between the trimmed V and J ends, which lost 5 bases and 0 bases, there was a span of 28 bases. CDR3 region: CASSPLALPNPRGMNTEAFF. The CDR3 DNA reads as TGTGCCAGCAGCCCGCTAGCGCTCCCTAACCCGCGGGGCATGAACACTGAAGCTTTCTTT. Full variable domain (rest looked up from reference TRBV7-8 and TRBJ1-1): GAGVSQSPRYKVAKRGQDVALRCDPISGHVSLFWYQQALGQGPEFLTYFQNEAQLDKSGLPSDRFFAERPEGSVSTLKIQRTQQEDSAVYLCASSPLALPNPRGMNTEAFFGQGTRLTVV.

The gene calls are TRBV4-1 and TRBJ1-2, with 11 nucleotides matching TRBD1. Trimming removed 1 base from V and 3 bases from J; junction bases left unmatched: 4. The CDR3 covers 16 residues. The germline CDR1 and CDR2 sequences are MGHRA and YSYEKL. As DNA, the CDR3 is TGCGCCAGCAGCCAAGTCGGGACAGGGGGTTACTATGGCTACACCTTC. Amino acids: CASSQVGTGGYYGYTF.

The chain links TRBV29-1 to TRBJ1-1; D is uncertain. V was shortened by 7 bases and J by 1 base, with 10 bases between the two germline ends. The CDR3 sequence is 12 residues long. Germline V gene sequence: CDR1 SQVTM, CDR2 ANQGSEA. The DNA of the CDR3 is TGCAGCGATCTACAGTGGAACACTGAAGCTTTCTTT. As protein: CSDLQWNTEAFF.

The chain recombines TRBV6-1 with TRBJ1-6; 9 bases are a match to TRBD1. Germline assignment: CDR1 MNHNS and CDR2 SASEGT. V was clipped by 6 bases and J by 14 bases; unmatched bases: 20. The CDR3 sequence is 17 residues long. The CDR3 DNA is TGTGCCAGCAGGCTCGGGACAGGGTTTTCCTATAATTCGTCCCTCCACTTT. Amino acid sequence: CASRLGTGFSYNSSLHF.

This clonotype has just a few counts. This chain links TRBV28 with TRBJ2-5; possibly TRBD2 for D (5 bases). The DNA end favors TRBJ2-7, so the J call may be wrong. The CDR3 loop spans 15 amino acids. Germline V gene data show CDR1 as MDHEN and CDR2 as SYDVKM. CDR3 in amino acids: CASSSYGRAGYEQYF. The DNA of the CDR3 is TGTGCCAGCAGTTCTTACGGCCGGGCGGGCTACGAGCAGTACTTC.

The V and J genes are TRBV6-2 or TRBV6-3 and TRBJ2-2; 10 bases line up with TRBD2. Germline V gene sequence: CDR1 MNHEY, CDR2 SVGEGT. The trim removed 2 bases at V and 4 bases at J, leaving 1 base unmatched. This CDR3 spans 15 amino acids. CDR3 amino acids: CASSYSGGATGELFF. The CDR3 region has the DNA TGTGCCAGCAGTTACAGCGGGGGGGCCACCGGGGAGCTGTTTTTT.

The CDR3 DNA reads TGTGCCAGCAGCACCACAGGGGGAAGGCTCCAAGAGACCCAGTACTTC. It yields the protein CASSTTGGRLQETQYF. The chain recombines TRBV7-9 with TRBJ2-5; TRBD1 aligns across 8 bases. Germline loops: CDR1 SEHNR, CDR2 FQNEAQ (reference sequence). The CDR3 is 16 residues long. J gave up 1 base and V 5 bases, and 9 bases lay outside the gene matches. The entire variable domain, with the rest obtained from reference TRBV7-9 and TRBJ2-5, is as follows: DTGVSQNPRHKITKRGQNVTFRCDPISEHNRLYWYRQTLGQGPEFLTYFQNEAQLEKSRLLSDRFSAERPKGSFSTLEIQRTEQGDSAMYLCASSTTGGRLQETQYFGPGTRLLVL.

In the case of this clonotype: Sequence at one end of the junction differs from germline and may be a read error. The genes are TRBV11-2 and TRBJ1-2; possibly TRBD1 for D (5 bases). The germline CDR1 and CDR2 sequences are SGHAT and FQNNGV. CDR3 length: 16 residues. CDR3 amino acids: CASNLSGGEGLHGYTF. CDR3 DNA sequence: TGTGCCAGCAACTTAAGTGGGGGGGAAGGGTTACATGGCTACACCTTC.

V is TRBV7-2 and J is TRBJ1-3; a possible D gene is TRBD1 (5 bases). Trimming cost V 1 base and J 2 bases, with 9 bases left between them. Per germline, CDR1 SGHTA and CDR2 FQGNSA. The CDR3 runs to 15 residues. The CDR3 DNA follows: TGTGCCAGCAGCTTAGTTAGGGGTGCTGGAAACACCATATATTTT. It is translated as CASSLVRGAGNTIYF.

This clonotype was detected ten times or more. CDR3: CSVEGDRGYNEQFF. The CDR3 DNA follows: TGCAGCGTTGAAGGGGACAGGGGATACAATGAGCAGTTCTTC. The rearrangement uses TRBV29-1 and TRBJ2-1; 10 bases fit TRBD1. The germline gives CDR1 SQVTM, CDR2 ANQGSEA. The CDR3 runs to 14 residues. V shed 1 base and J 4 bases; nucleotides not matched to a gene: 1.

V is TRBV12-3 or TRBV12-4 and J is TRBJ2-3; a weak D match, TRBD1 (6 bases). The ends were cut back, 1 base at V and 4 bases at J, with 12 bases in the middle. CDR3 length: 15 amino acids. Here the CDR3 reads CASSLGGPGADTQYF. As DNA, the CDR3 is TGTGCCAGCAGTTTAGGGGGGCCCGGTGCAGATACGCAGTATTTT.

The rearrangement uses TRBV12-3 or TRBV12-4 and TRBJ2-5; 8 positions match TRBD1. With V trimmed by 5 bases and J by 1 base, 6 bases remained unmatched. This CDR3 contains 15 residues. The DNA of the CDR3 is TGTGCCAGCAGTCCTGGACAGGGAGGCCAAGAGACCCAGTACTTC. As protein: CASSPGQGGQETQYF.

Only a few counts were recorded for this clonotype. This chain connects TRBV10-3 to TRBJ1-1, with 9 nucleotides matching TRBD1. The CDR3 totals 15 residues. The V gene end was trimmed by 1 base and the J gene end by 5 bases; junction bases not matched to a gene: 5. Germline CDR1 reads ENHRY; CDR2 reads SYGVKD. This CDR3 reads CAISEWDRAGTEAFF. The CDR3 DNA reads TGTGCCATCAGTGAGTGGGACAGGGCGGGGACTGAAGCTTTCTTT.

The genes are TRBV20-1 and TRBJ1-5, with D perhaps matching TRBD1 (5 bases). The CDR3 spans 13 residues. The germline V gene has CDR1 DFQATT and CDR2 SNEGSKA (reference sequence). V was pared by 3 bases and J by 6 bases, with 12 bases between. Here the CDR3 reads CSASLGEGQPQHF. The CDR3 bases are TGCAGTGCTAGTCTGGGGGAAGGTCAGCCCCAGCATTTT.

The sample holds a few counts of this clonotype. The chain employs TRBV28 and TRBJ2-5, with unresolved D. CDR3 length: 13 residues. Germline V gene sequence: CDR1 MDHEN, CDR2 SYDVKM. V dropped 6 bases and J dropped 7 bases, with 15 bases sitting between them. In DNA, the CDR3 is TGTGCCAGCAGCCCTAACACCTTCTGGACCCAGTACTTC. Encoded protein: CASSPNTFWTQYF.

The chain links TRBV7-2 to TRBJ2-3; 12 bases are shared with TRBD1. Germline trimming cut 11 bases from V and 3 bases from J; bases unmatched to any gene: 6. This CDR3 contains 14 residues. The germline gives CDR1 SGHTA, CDR2 FQGNSA. The CDR3: CAGGGQGATDTQYF. In DNA form, the CDR3 reads TGTGCCGGGGGGGGACAGGGGGCAACAGATACGCAGTATTTT.

This clonotype has just a few counts. V is TRBV7-2 and J is TRBJ1-2; 9 bases agree with TRBD1. This CDR3 spans 15 amino acids. Losses at the gene ends were 1 base for V and 2 bases for J; bases not matched to a gene: 2. Germline lookup yields CDR1 SGHTA and CDR2 FQGNSA. CDR3 sequence: CASSLGGQGNYGYTF. The CDR3 coding sequence is TGTGCCAGCAGCTTAGGGGGACAGGGAAACTATGGCTACACCTTC.

The V call is TRBV7-3, the J call TRBJ2-1, with D tentatively TRBD1 or TRBD2 (6 bases each). The CDR3 runs to 13 residues. The germline CDR1 and CDR2 sequences are SGHTA and FQGTGA. V was pared by 2 bases and J by 12 bases, with 14 bases between. The CDR3 DNA sequence: TGTGCCAGCAGCTTAGTTGGAGGGGGTGGGCAGTTCTTC. This gives the protein CASSLVGGGGQFF.

The rearrangement uses TRBV29-1 and TRBJ1-2; no firm D call. This CDR3 is built from 13 residues. V was shortened by 4 bases and J by 4 bases, with 13 bases between the two germline ends. In germline, CDR1 is SQVTM, CDR2 ANQGSEA. Here the CDR3 DNA reads TGCAGCGTTGCCATCCGAGGCGGCTATGGCTACACCTTC. As protein: CSVAIRGGYGYTF.

As for this clonotype: A read error may produce the germline difference seen at one junction end. The chain carries TRBV10-3 and TRBJ1-5; D perhaps matches TRBD1 (5 bases). Germline V gene sequence: CDR1 ENHRY, CDR2 SYGVKD. The CDR3 runs to 15 residues. CDR3 sequence (DNA): TGTGCCATCAGAGAAGGGACGGCTAGCAATCAGCCTCAGCATTTT. It codes for CAIREGTASNQPQHF.

This clonotype was seen more than once but under ten times. For the CDR3, the DNA is TGTGCCAGCAGCCCCCCGGCCTACAATGAGCAGTTCTTC. It codes for CASSPPAYNEQFF. This sequence joins TRBV13 and TRBJ2-1, with D unresolved. Germline CDR1 and CDR2: PRHDT and FYEKMQ (reference sequence). This CDR3 contains 13 residues. V was clipped by 5 bases and J by 2 bases, with 7 bases between them.

This clonotype was detected only a few times. The chain carries TRBV4-1 and TRBJ2-7; 8 positions match TRBD2. Germline assignment: CDR1 MGHRA and CDR2 YSYEKL. The CDR3 loop spans 15 amino acids. J was trimmed by 1 base and V by 5 bases; bases with no gene match: 7. The CDR3 DNA sequence: TGCGCCAGCAGCAATAACCGGGAGGGTTCCTACGAGCAGTACTTC. Translating it yields CASSNNREGSYEQYF.